This entry concerns a single T cell receptor (beta chain). The sample holds one count of this clonotype. No antigen is known for it. No base quality information exists; no much larger clone differs at one position. One read gives only weak evidence. The germline V end is reduced by 1 base and the J end by 3 bases; junction bases left unmatched: 7. The CDR3 covers 16 residues, taking in both the cysteine and the phenylalanine. Only the CDR3 DNA stays, 48 bases, in frame from base 1. The germline V gene gives CDR1 as SGHNT and CDR2 as YENEEA. This entry belongs to a study of T-cell reconstitution after alpha-beta-depleted transplantation in children listed by TCRdb under 2016. Regarding the complete study: Using TCR repertoire profiling, the study followed T-cell immune reconstitution in a quantitative way in children after TCRalphabeta/CD19-depleted allogeneic hematopoietic cell transplantation.

Libraries were prepared through PCR. Sequencing was performed on an Illumina HiSeq 2500. Molecular barcoding was employed in the preparation of TCR libraries, with unique molecular identifiers being used to normalize TCRbeta repertoire quantification. TCRdb reran the public reads through fastp at Q25 and MiXCR, keeping productive beta chains. Each entry merges the rows of one CDR3 protein and shows their most common DNA and genes. The sample table shows 150,000 to 250,000 distinct CDR3 sequences, and just over 14% are seen once. The top ten constitute roughly 13% of the sample. The sequenced sample was PBMCs from the stem cell graft donor, obtained from the stem cell graft. Rearrangement joined TRBV11-3 to TRBJ2-7; the junction holds 9 bases that match TRBD2. The source is a human donor who donated a stem cell graft to a child with acute lymphoblastic leukemia. The CDR3 loop reads CASSLVAGAGDYEQYF. The DNA is as follows: TGTGCCAGCAGCTTAGTAGCGGGAGCGGGGGACTACGAGCAGTACTTC.